Listed below are T cell receptor beta chains from one sample, sequenced in a study of blood T cells in healthy people across ages. TCRdb reprocessed the 5' RACE reads via MiXCR and lists one record per CDR3 protein. The sample yields approximately 2,000,000 distinct CDR3 sequences, 39% seen once. The sequenced sample was blood. The receptors stem from a human donor in good health. CDR3s include the opening cysteine and the closing phenylalanine or tryptophan. The order of the fields is clone size, J gene, V gene, D gene, CDR3 DNA, CDR3 protein. D genes are given only for firm matches. Size tells how often a clone was seen (once, few, many) or the class of an expanded clone, and some rows leave it out.

- | TRBJ2-7 | TRBV20-1 | - | TGCAGTGTTACGCCAAACACCTACGAGCAGTACTTC | CSVTPNTYEQYF
- | TRBJ1-1 | TRBV6-2/TRBV6-3 | TRBD1 | TGTGCCAGCGGGGGACCGGGACAGTGGACTGAAGCTTTCTTT | CASGGPGQWTEAFF
- | TRBJ1-2 | TRBV20-1 | - | TGCAGTGCTAGACGCCTCAGGGGAATTGGGGGCTACACCTTC | CSARRLRGIGGYTF
- | TRBJ2-3 | TRBV10-3 | TRBD1 | TGTGCCATCAGCCGGACAGGGGCGAAGACAGATACGCAGTATTTT | CAISRTGAKTDTQYF
few | TRBJ2-1 | TRBV6-5 | TRBD2 | TGTGCCAGCAGGAAGACTAGCTTCATCTACAATGAGCAGTTCTTC | CASRKTSFIYNEQFF
- | TRBJ2-1 | TRBV5-1 | - | TGCGCCAGCAGCCAACCGGGACTCCGGGAACAAAGCTCCTACAATGAGCAGTTCTTC | CASSQPGLREQSSYNEQFF
once | TRBJ1-5 | TRBV5-1 | TRBD1 | TGCGCCAGCAGCTTACGGACAGGGAGCCAGCCCCAGCATTTT | CASSLRTGSQPQHF
many | TRBJ2-7 | TRBV25-1 | TRBD1 | TGTGCCAGCAGTGGGGACAGGGGGGTCCCATACGAGCAGTACTTC | CASSGDRGVPYEQYF
- | TRBJ2-7 | TRBV18 | - | TGTGCCAGCTCACCACCTGAGGGGCCTCGGGAGCAGTACTTC | CASSPPEGPREQYF
few | TRBJ1-2 | TRBV7-3 | TRBD1 | TGTGCCAGCAGCCCTGGACAGGGGAGAGGTGGCTACACCTTC | CASSPGQGRGGYTF
- | TRBJ2-7 | TRBV21-1 | - | TGTGCCAGCAGCAAAGGGGAGGAGCGGGGTATCTCCTACGAGCAGTACTTC | CASSKGEERGISYEQYF
few | TRBJ2-1 | TRBV7-9 | TRBD1 | TGTGCCAGCAGCGCCGGACAGGGGAGGGTGTACAATGAGCAGTTCTTC | CASSAGQGRVYNEQFF
few | TRBJ2-7 | TRBV4-1 | - | TGCGCCAGCAGCCCGATGCCAGTCCAGGGTGGGTGGGAGCAGTACTTC | CASSPMPVQGGWEQYF
few | TRBJ1-2 | TRBV7-9 | - | TGTGCCAGCAGTCAAATGACAGACATCTATGGCTACACCTTC | CASSQMTDIYGYTF
- | TRBJ1-2 | TRBV15 | - | TGTGCCACCAGCAGAGAGAACGGCTATGGCTACACCTTC | CATSRENGYGYTF
- | TRBJ2-2 | TRBV5-1 | - | TGCGCCAGCAGCCATGGTGCCTCGAACACCGGGGAGCTGTTTTTT | CASSHGASNTGELFF
many | TRBJ2-1 | TRBV12-3/TRBV12-4 | TRBD1 | TGTGCCAGCAACAGACAGGGGGCGAAGTACAATGAGCAGTTCTTC | CASNRQGAKYNEQFF
- | TRBJ2-1 | TRBV4-3 | - | TGCGCCAGCAGCCAAAAACCGGGACGACGCCACGTTGAGCAGTTCTTC | CASSQKPGRRHVEQFF
few | TRBJ2-5 | TRBV5-1 | - | TGCGCCAGCAGCTTGGGAGGGGATGGGGAGACCCAGTACTTC | CASSLGGDGETQYF
- | TRBJ1-5 | TRBV4-1 | - | TGCGCCAGCAGCCAATGGGTCAATCAGCCCCAGCATTTT | CASSQWVNQPQHF
once | TRBJ2-1 | TRBV5-1 | - | TGCGCCAGCAGCTTGGAAGGGATCAGGAATGAGCAGTTCTTC | CASSLEGIRNEQFF
few | TRBJ2-1 | TRBV14 | TRBD2 | TGTGCCAGCAGCCAAGTACCGGGACTAGCGGACAATGAGCAGTTCTTC | CASSQVPGLADNEQFF
- | TRBJ2-7 | TRBV29-1 | - | TGCAGCGTTGGGCCCACTGAGCAGAGCTACGAGCAGTACTTC | CSVGPTEQSYEQYF
- | TRBJ1-2 | TRBV24-1 | TRBD1 | TGTGCCACCAGTGATTCACGGACAGGAGAAAAACCTAACTATGGCTACACCTTC | CATSDSRTGEKPNYGYTF
- | TRBJ2-1 | TRBV7-3 | - | TGTGTCAGCAGCATACCTAGCTCCTACAATGAGCAGTTCTTC | CVSSIPSSYNEQFF
few | TRBJ2-5 | TRBV5-1 | TRBD1 | TGCGCCAGCAGCTTCGCAACAGGGGGAGAGACCCAGTACTTC | CASSFATGGETQYF
- | TRBJ2-7 | TRBV20-1 | - | TGCAGTACGGGAGAACGAAGCTCCTACGAGCAGTACTTC | CSTGERSSYEQYF
- | TRBJ1-2 | TRBV7-8 | - | TGTGCCAGCAGCTTAGAGGCGGACAGTTTGGCGTATGGCTACACCTTC | CASSLEADSLAYGYTF
many | TRBJ2-1 | TRBV29-1 | TRBD2 | TGCAGCGTTGAACCAGCGGGGAATGAGCAGTTCTTC | CSVEPAGNEQFF
- | TRBJ2-1 | TRBV29-1 | - | TGCAGCGTTGAAACCGTACGAAGCTCCTACAATGAGCAGTTCTTC | CSVETVRSSYNEQFF
- | TRBJ1-1 | TRBV29-1 | TRBD1 | TGCAGCGTAAAGTACAGGGGAAGGGGCACTGAAGCTTTCTTT | CSVKYRGRGTEAFF
- | TRBJ2-5 | TRBV12-3/TRBV12-4 | - | TGTGCCAGCAGTTTAGTGGGAGGGGGCGGAGAGCAGTACTTC | CASSLVGGGGEQYF
once | TRBJ1-6 | TRBV7-9 | - | TGTGCCAGCAGCGCCGGTAGGACTTACAGGAATTCACCCCTCCACTTT | CASSAGRTYRNSPLHF
- | TRBJ2-7 | TRBV7-2 | TRBD2 | TGTGCCAGCAGCTTAGCGGGAGGGAGCAACGAGCAGTACTTC | CASSLAGGSNEQYF
- | TRBJ1-2 | TRBV24-1 | - | TGTGCCACCAGTGGAGGTGGGGCCTATGGCTACACCTTC | CATSGGGAYGYTF
few | TRBJ2-5 | TRBV7-2 | - | TGTGCCAGCAGCCGGCCGGGCTATGAGACCCAGTACTTC | CASSRPGYETQYF
few | TRBJ2-7 | TRBV25-1 | - | TGTGCCAGCAGTTTCGATTGGTCCTACGAGCAGTACTTC | CASSFDWSYEQYF
- | TRBJ2-2 | TRBV3-1 | - | TGTGCCAGCAGCCAAGATGCCACCTGGTCCGGGGAGCTGTTTTTT | CASSQDATWSGELFF
- | TRBJ1-1 | TRBV6-5 | - | TGTGCCAGCAGTTCCCCCCAGCTTCGGGCTTTCTTT | CASSSPQLRAFF
- | TRBJ2-7 | TRBV7-2 | TRBD1 | TGTGCCAGCAGCTTAGTGGGACAGACCTGCTACGAGCAGTACTTC | CASSLVGQTCYEQYF
few | TRBJ2-7 | TRBV28 | TRBD1 | TGTGCCAGCATAGGGACCAACAGGGGAGAGCAGTACTTC | CASIGTNRGEQYF
- | TRBJ2-1 | TRBV14 | - | TGTGCCAGCAGGTTGAACGGGGCCCACAATGAGCAGTTCTTC | CASRLNGAHNEQFF
few | TRBJ2-1 | TRBV7-2 | TRBD2 | TGTGCCAGCAGCCCCTCTACTAGCGGGGGGGCCTACAATGAGCAGTTCTTC | CASSPSTSGGAYNEQFF
- | TRBJ2-2 | TRBV7-3 | TRBD1 | TGTGCCAGCAGCCCTACAGGGGCCGCTAACACCGGGGAGCTGTTTTTT | CASSPTGAANTGELFF
few | TRBJ1-4 | TRBV4-3 | - | TGCGCCAGCAGCCAAGATCCTCTCCTGGTCCATAATGAAAAACTGTTTTTT | CASSQDPLLVHNEKLFF
- | TRBJ2-1 | TRBV4-2 | TRBD1 | TGTGCCAGCAGCCCCACAACCGGGACAGGGTTTTATGAGCAGTTCTTC | CASSPTTGTGFYEQFF
- | TRBJ2-3 | TRBV7-2 | - | TGTGCCAGCAGCTTAGACAGAATGACGCAGTATTTT | CASSLDRMTQYF
- | TRBJ1-2 | TRBV20-1 | - | TGCAGTGCTATAACAGGGTTTAGCTATGGCTACACCTTC | CSAITGFSYGYTF
- | TRBJ2-1 | TRBV29-1 | - | TGCAGCGTCCAAACAGGGCCTGAGCAGTTCTTC | CSVQTGPEQFF
few | TRBJ1-1 | TRBV29-1 | - | TGCAGCGTTGAAAGGGTAATGAACACTGAAGCTTTCTTT | CSVERVMNTEAFF
- | TRBJ2-5 | TRBV7-2 | TRBD2 | TGTGCCAGCAGCGACCCCCAGGGGCTAGCGGGGCCAGCCGAGACCCAGTACTTC | CASSDPQGLAGPAETQYF
few | TRBJ1-6 | TRBV7-2 | - | TGTGCCAGCAGCTCCCCTAGAGGGTCGACCTATAATTCACCCCTCCACTTT | CASSSPRGSTYNSPLHF
few | TRBJ2-6 | TRBV11-2 | - | TGTGCCAGCAGTTTTAGTTGGGGCAGGGGAGTTGTGCTAGGTGGGGCCAACGTCCTGACTTTC | CASSFSWGRGVVLGGANVLTF
- | TRBJ2-1 | TRBV29-1 | - | TGCAGCGATTACCCTGTCCGGACGGAGAGCTCCTACAATGAGCAGTTCTTC | CSDYPVRTESSYNEQFF
- | TRBJ2-5 | TRBV13 | - | TGTGCCAGCAGCCCCGGACCCGCAAGTCAAGAGACCCAGTACTTC | CASSPGPASQETQYF
- | TRBJ1-2 | TRBV9 | - | TGTGCCAGCAGCGACCGGACAGCTAACTATGGCTACACCTTC | CASSDRTANYGYTF
few | TRBJ1-4 | TRBV7-7 | - | TGTGCCAGCAGCCCTACTGATGCAACTAATGAAAAACTGTTTTTT | CASSPTDATNEKLFF
- | TRBJ2-7 | TRBV27 | - | TGTGCCAGCAGTGTAGGCCAAATTCCCTACGAGCAGTACTTC | CASSVGQIPYEQYF